This is a list of T cell receptor beta chains from one sample in a study of OX40 agonist ivuxolimab in advanced cancers. TCRdb's table, derived via immunoSEQ multiplex PCR, lists solely in-frame clones and lacks some. This table has some 69,000 clones, around nine tenths appearing once. Material: CD4+ or CD8+ T cells sorted from blood, obtained in a trial of the OX40 agonist ivuxolimab. These receptors were obtained from an adult with an advanced solid tumor such as melanoma, head and neck, liver or kidney cancer. CDR3s include the opening cysteine and the closing phenylalanine or tryptophan. D genes are given only for firm matches. Clone size is given for some rows only: seen once, a few or many times, or a class if the clone is expanded.

TRBJ2-7 TRBV2 - TRBD1 TGTGCCAGCTCCACGGGACAGCCCTACGAGCAGTACTTC CASSTGQPYEQYF
TRBJ2-4 TRBV7-2 - - TGTGCCAGCAGCTCCCCGGGAAGAGGTGACAAAAACATTCAGTACTTC CASSSPGRGDKNIQYF
TRBJ1-2 TRBV27 - TRBD1 TGTGCCAGCAGGGACAGGGGGCAGGGCTACACCTTC CASRDRGQGYTF
TRBJ1-2 TRBV30 - - TGTGCCTGGAGTACACTTGAGGGTGGCTACACCTTC CAWSTLEGGYTF
TRBJ2-3 TRBV4-2 few TRBD2 TGTGCCAGCAGCCCAACGACTAGCGGGTTCGCAGATACGCAGTATTTT CASSPTTSGFADTQYF
TRBJ1-3 TRBV5-1 once - TGCGCCAGCAGCTTGACGTGGTCGGTGGGGTCTGGAAACACCATATATTTT CASSLTWSVGSGNTIYF
TRBJ2-3 TRBV11-1 - TRBD2 TGTGCCAGCAGCATAGAAGCGGGAATGAACACAGATACGCAGTATTTT CASSIEAGMNTDTQYF
TRBJ2-1 TRBV4-3 - - TGCGCCAGCAGCCAAGATCCCCGGGAGTGGAGTGAGCAGTTCTTC CASSQDPREWSEQFF
TRBJ2-1 TRBV4-2 once - TGTGCCAGCAGCCTGCTAGGGTTGGGCAATGATGAGCAGTTCTTC CASSLLGLGNDEQFF
TRBJ2-5 TRBV18 - TRBD1 TGTGCCAGCTCGCCTTACCTCCTTACAGGGGGGCTTGCCGAGACCCAGTACTTC CASSPYLLTGGLAETQYF
TRBJ1-2 TRBV30 - TRBD1 TGTGCCTGCCTGTTGGACAGGGTGGGGTATGGCTACACCTTC CACLLDRVGYGYTF
TRBJ2-7 TRBV4-1 - - TGCGCCAGCAGCCAATTCTTGGGGGCCCAGGTTTCCGGCGAGCAGTACTTC CASSQFLGAQVSGEQYF